This entry concerns a single TCR beta chain. In terms of origin and age, donors were healthy Caucasian individuals from Russia aged roughly 6 to 95. The CDR3 spans 11 residues. With 4 bases removed from V and 13 bases from J, the gap between germline ends came to 14 bases. Per the germline V gene, CDR1 is SQVTM and CDR2 is ANQGSEA. A second PCR, run for roughly 7 to 11 cycles, used a sample-barcoded 5' primer plus a J-beta primer mix. Unique molecular identifiers of 12 random nucleotides labeled each cDNA. Paired-end reads containing CDR3 totaled no fewer than 3 million for each sample. TCRdb re-derived calls from the 5' RACE reads in MiXCR, one entry per CDR3 protein. Of around 1.7 million distinct CDR3 sequences detected, 28% appear once; the ten largest clones hold around 7.7%. The entry originates in a study of blood T cells in healthy people across ages.

V usage is TRBV29-1 and J usage is TRBJ2-4; D unresolved. The TCR was taken from a woman in her thirties in good health. The sample taken for sequencing was blood. The CDR3 region has the DNA TGCAGCGTTGCGGCCTCTCTTGAGCAGTACTTC. This translates into CSVAASLEQYF.